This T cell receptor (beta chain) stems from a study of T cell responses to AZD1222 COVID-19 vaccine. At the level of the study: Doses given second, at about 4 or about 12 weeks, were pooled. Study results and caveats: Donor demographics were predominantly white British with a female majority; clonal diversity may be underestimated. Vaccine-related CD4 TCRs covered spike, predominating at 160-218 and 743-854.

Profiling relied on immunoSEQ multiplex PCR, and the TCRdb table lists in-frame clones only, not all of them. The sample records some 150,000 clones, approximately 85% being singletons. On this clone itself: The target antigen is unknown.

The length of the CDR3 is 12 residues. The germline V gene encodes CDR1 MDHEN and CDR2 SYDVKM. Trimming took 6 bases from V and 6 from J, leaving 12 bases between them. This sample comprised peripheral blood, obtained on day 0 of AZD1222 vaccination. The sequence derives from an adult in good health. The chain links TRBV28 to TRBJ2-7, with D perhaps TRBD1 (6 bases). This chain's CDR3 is CASRQQGAEQYF. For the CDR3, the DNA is TGTGCCAGCAGGCAACAGGGCGCCGAGCAGTACTTC.